These T cell receptor beta chains were read from a single sample in a study of post-analysis software for immune sequencing data. TCRdb called the PCR reads again in MiXCR, with one record for every CDR3 protein. The table lists hundreds of thousands of distinct CDR3 sequences, under 70% of them singletons. Sample: blood. The receptors here all came from a girl aged 5-17 years with multiple sclerosis. The conserved cysteine and the conserved F or W are not part of the CDR3 here. Clone size, where shown, is once, few, many, or a class for clones that have expanded.

V: TRBV25-1; size: NA; J: TRBJ2-3; CDR3: ASSESGEIATQY
V: TRBV5-1; size: NA; J: TRBJ2-3; CDR3: ASSLDLTSSTDTQY
V: TRBV29-1; size: NA; J: TRBJ2-7; CDR3: SVEGGVGYEQY
V: TRBV6-6; size: NA; J: TRBJ2-6; CDR3: ASSYGGANVLT
V: TRBV2; size: NA; J: TRBJ2-7; CDR3: AGGGRAYEQY
V: TRBV2; size: NA; J: TRBJ1-5; CDR3: ASSAGLTSSNQPQH
V: TRBV29-1; size: few; J: TRBJ2-5; CDR3: SVATWYEETQY
V: TRBV2; size: few; J: TRBJ2-7; CDR3: ASRENQWGYEQY
V: TRBV7-3; size: NA; J: TRBJ1-1; CDR3: ASSLTGGFNTEAF
V: TRBV12-3/TRBV12-4; size: NA; J: NA; CDR3: ASSLIPLDYEQY
V: TRBV20-1; size: NA; J: TRBJ2-7; CDR3: SARDDKGQGGYEQY
V: TRBV4-1; size: NA; J: TRBJ1-2; CDR3: ASSRRESGNGYT
V: TRBV20-1; size: few; J: TRBJ2-7; CDR3: SAAFRVTYEQY
V: TRBV20-1; size: NA; J: TRBJ2-5; CDR3: SARDPNMNPY